The 2 T cell receptor beta chains below come from one sample, sequenced in a study of CD8+CD57+ T cells in acquired aplastic anemia. Genomic DNA served as template for TCR beta VDJ and CDR3 profiling. TCRdb re-analysed the reads in MiXCR, keeping a single row per CDR3 protein. The table has roughly 170,000 distinct CDR3 sequences, less than 50% seen once. Sequencing involved patients with CD8+CD57+ cell expansion previously shown by flow cytometry. Material: sorted CD4+, CD8+, or CD8+CD57+ T cells (not recorded which) from PBMCs. Every receptor here comes from a human donor with aplastic anemia.

The chain is built from TRBV15 and TRBJ2-7; 12 bases line up with TRBD2. The CDR3 extends over 14 amino acids. In germline, CDR1 is LNHNV, CDR2 YYDKDF (reference sequence). V lost 5 bases, J lost 6 bases, and 5 bases stayed unmatched. The CDR3, as DNA: TGTGCCACCAGCTTAAGGACTAGCGGGGTCGAGCAGTACTTC. Translating gives CATSLRTSGVEQYF.

V is TRBV12-3 or TRBV12-4 and J is TRBJ2-5; D perhaps matches TRBD2 (6 bases). Between the trimmed V and J ends, which lost 1 base and 5 bases, there was a span of 11 bases. The CDR3 extends over 14 amino acids. As DNA, the CDR3 is TGTGCCAGCAGTTTAGGGACTATTCGGGAGACCCAGTACTTC. It specifies CASSLGTIRETQYF.